A selection of T cell receptor beta chains follows, all from one sample in a study of cytomegalovirus exposure and HLA in healthy donors. Sequencing was performed with immunoSEQ multiplex PCR; in TCRdb, only in-frame clones are kept and a portion is missing. The data hold under 300,000 clones, with around 90% observed a single time. Sequencing input: PBMCs. The receptors come from a girl aged 2-10 years in good health and CMV-seronegative. Each CDR3 is given with its conserved first and last residue. The order of the fields is D gene, V gene, J gene, clone size, CDR3 DNA, CDR3 protein. D genes are given only for firm matches. The listing skips clone size in some rows; elsewhere it reads once, few, many or a size class.

NA	TRBV7-9	TRBJ1-4	NA	TGTGCCAGCAGCTTTTCGGTGAGAAATGAAAAACTGTTTTTT	CASSFSVRNEKLFF
TRBD2	TRBV2	TRBJ2-7	NA	TGTGCCAGCAGTGGACTAGCGGGTGGAGTCTACGAGCAGTACTTC	CASSGLAGGVYEQYF
NA	TRBV30	TRBJ1-1	NA	TGTGCCTGTAAACTCCCCGAAGCTTTCTTT	CACKLPEAFF
NA	TRBV6-4	TRBJ2-7	NA	TGTGCCAGCAGTGTCCTGCCGGGGTACGAGCAGTACTTC	CASSVLPGYEQYF
NA	TRBV6-5	TRBJ2-7	NA	TGTGCCAGCAGCCGCCCCGCTTTCGCCGAGCAGTACTTC	CASSRPAFAEQYF
NA	TRBV7-2	TRBJ1-1	NA	TGTGCCAGCAGCCTGGGAGCCAACACTGAAGCTTTCTTT	CASSLGANTEAFF
TRBD1	TRBV27	TRBJ1-2	NA	TGTGCCAGCAGCCTAGCCGGGACAGCTGTTTATGGCTACACCTTC	CASSLAGTAVYGYTF
NA	TRBV5-1	TRBJ2-5	NA	TGCGCCAGCAGCCCGAGACAGGCAACGGGAGAGACCCAGTACTTC	CASSPRQATGETQYF
NA	TRBV6-5	TRBJ1-2	once	TGTGCCAGCAGCGTGACACTTTTCTATGGCTACACCTTC	CASSVTLFYGYTF
NA	TRBV2	TRBJ1-2	NA	TGTGCCAGCACAGAACCAGGTGACTATGGCTACACCTTC	CASTEPGDYGYTF
TRBD1	TRBV4-1	TRBJ2-3	NA	TGCGCCAGCAGCCTCGGACAGGGGTCAGATACGCAGTATTTT	CASSLGQGSDTQYF
TRBD1	TRBV5-6	TRBJ1-5	NA	TGTGCCAGCAGCTTGGGGCCAGGGGGCGATCAGCCCCAGCATTTT	CASSLGPGGDQPQHF
TRBD1	TRBV7-9	TRBJ2-7	NA	TGTGCCAGCAGCAGCGACAGGGTCGTGGACGAGCAGTACTTC	CASSSDRVVDEQYF
NA	TRBV4-2	TRBJ2-3	NA	TGTGCCAGCAGCCAAGAAAGGGGTTTCACAGATACGCAGTATTTT	CASSQERGFTDTQYF
TRBD2	TRBV13	TRBJ2-5	NA	TGTGCCAGCAGTCAGAGACTAGCGGGGGAGACCCAGTACTTC	CASSQRLAGETQYF
NA	TRBV15	TRBJ1-5	once	TGTGCCACCAGCAGTCTACTTTTCAATCAGCCCCAGCATTTT	CATSSLLFNQPQHF
NA	TRBV7-9	TRBJ1-1	NA	TGTGCCAGCAGCCACGGGAACACTGAAGCTTTCTTT	CASSHGNTEAFF
NA	TRBV2	TRBJ2-7	NA	TGTGCCAGCAGTGTCACAGGGAACTCCTACGAGCAGTACTTC	CASSVTGNSYEQYF
NA	TRBV5-4	TRBJ2-7	NA	TGTGCCAGCAGCCTCCCCACTCCCGGGACCTACGAGCAGTACTTC	CASSLPTPGTYEQYF
TRBD1	TRBV6-1	TRBJ2-7	once	TGTGCCAGCAGTCGACAGGGCTACGAGCAGTACTTC	CASSRQGYEQYF
NA	TRBV4-1	TRBJ2-3	NA	TGCGCCAGCAGCCAAGATCGTGCGGACAGCAGTAGCACAGATACGCAGTATTTT	CASSQDRADSSSTDTQYF
NA	TRBV9	TRBJ2-7	NA	TGTGCCAGCAGCGTAGCTTTTGGGGCCACCTACGAGCAGTACTTC	CASSVAFGATYEQYF
NA	TRBV6-4	TRBJ2-2	NA	TGTGCCAGCAGTGATATTAGCGGGGAGCTGTTTTTT	CASSDISGELFF
TRBD1	TRBV10-2	TRBJ2-7	NA	TGCGCCAGCAGCCGACAGGGAAAAAGGTACGAGCAGTACTTC	CASSRQGKRYEQYF
NA	TRBV30	TRBJ2-5	NA	TGTGCCTGGAGTGTCGGCGGCGGGGTTCACGAGACCCAGTACTTC	CAWSVGGGVHETQYF
NA	TRBV18	TRBJ2-5	NA	TGTGCCAGCTCACCCAGGGGAAAGCAAGAGACCCAGTACTTC	CASSPRGKQETQYF
TRBD2	TRBV18	TRBJ2-5	NA	TGTGCCAGCTCACCAAACGGACTAGCGGGGGGCCAAGAGACCCAGTACTTC	CASSPNGLAGGQETQYF
NA	TRBV11-2	TRBJ2-2	NA	TGTGCCAGCAGCTTAGAAAACCTGGGCCGGACCGGGGAGCTGTTTTTT	CASSLENLGRTGELFF
NA	TRBV13	TRBJ1-1	NA	TGTGCCAGCAGCCCCACCCAGGGTAGGGACACTGAAGCTTTCTTT	CASSPTQGRDTEAFF
NA	TRBV18	TRBJ1-1	NA	TGTGCCAGCTCACTCACGGGACTCTTGAACACTGAAGCTTTCTTT	CASSLTGLLNTEAFF
NA	TRBV7-9	TRBJ2-5	NA	TGTGCCAGCAGCCGAGAGGGGGAGAGAGAGACCCAGTACTTC	CASSREGERETQYF
NA	TRBV27	TRBJ2-7	NA	TGTGCCAGCAGTTTATCGGGCGACTCCTACGAGCAGTACTTC	CASSLSGDSYEQYF
TRBD2	TRBV9	TRBJ2-1	NA	TGTGCCAGCAGTGCCGGGACTAGCGGGGTTGGTGAGCAGTTCTTC	CASSAGTSGVGEQFF
TRBD2	TRBV10-3	TRBJ2-1	NA	TGTGCCATCAGTGAGGCACTAGCGGCACCTTACAATGAGCAGTTCTTC	CAISEALAAPYNEQFF
TRBD2	TRBV7-9	TRBJ2-5	NA	TGTGCCAGCAGCTTAGTGGTTTCAACCGGGACTATCGCGGAGACCCAGTACTTC	CASSLVVSTGTIAETQYF
TRBD1	TRBV7-2	TRBJ1-2	NA	TGTGCCAGCAGCTTAGTTGGGACAGGGGACTTAGCCTATGGCTACACCTTC	CASSLVGTGDLAYGYTF
TRBD2	TRBV19	TRBJ2-7	NA	TGTGCCAGTAGTATTTTCGCCCAGGGACTATACTACGAGCAGTACTTC	CASSIFAQGLYYEQYF
NA	TRBV5-4	TRBJ2-1	NA	TGTGCCAGCAGCGCTGAGGGAGAGGACTACAATGAGCAGTTCTTC	CASSAEGEDYNEQFF
NA	TRBV5-1	TRBJ2-7	NA	TGCGCCAGCAGCCCCCGCAGGGCGCAGGCATCCTCCTACGAGCAGTACTTC	CASSPRRAQASSYEQYF
TRBD2	TRBV30	TRBJ2-5	NA	TGTGCCTGGAGTCAGGGGCTGGGACTAGCGAGGGAGACCCAGTACTTC	CAWSQGLGLARETQYF
NA	TRBV7-2	TRBJ2-2	NA	TGTGCCAGCAGCTCGGACTTCTCGGAGCTGTTTTTT	CASSSDFSELFF
NA	TRBV30	TRBJ2-5	NA	TGTGCCTCTCAAGGAGATAGCGCTAGATCCCAAGAGACCCAGTACTTC	CASQGDSARSQETQYF
TRBD2	TRBV18	TRBJ2-7	NA	TGTGCCAGCTCACCACTCCGGGAGGGTGGTTACGAGCAGTACTTC	CASSPLREGGYEQYF
TRBD2	TRBV6-5	TRBJ2-1	NA	TGTGCCAGCAGTAAAACTAGCGGGGGGCGAGGGGAGCAGTTCTTC	CASSKTSGGRGEQFF
TRBD1	TRBV25-1	TRBJ1-2	NA	TGTGCCAGCAGTGAATCAGGGACAGGCCTCTCAGGGGGCTACACCTTC	CASSESGTGLSGGYTF
TRBD1	TRBV27	TRBJ1-5	NA	TGTGCCAGCAGCCCCTTACCCTCAGGGGGCCAGCCCCAGCATTTT	CASSPLPSGGQPQHF
TRBD1	TRBV9	TRBJ1-2	NA	TGTGCCAGCAGCCCCGGGACAGCTAACTATGGCTACACCTTC	CASSPGTANYGYTF
TRBD1	TRBV7-9	TRBJ2-2	NA	TGTGCCAGCAGTCCACAGGGGGCGAACACCGGGGAGCTGTTTTTT	CASSPQGANTGELFF
TRBD1	TRBV5-6	TRBJ2-3	NA	TGTGCCAGCAGCCGAGGCACCGGGACAGGGGCTGTATGGGGGGATACGCAGTATTTT	CASSRGTGTGAVWGDTQYF
NA	TRBV19	TRBJ1-2	NA	TGTGCCAGTAGTATACCAGGGGTCGATGGCTACACCTTC	CASSIPGVDGYTF
NA	TRBV6-1	TRBJ1-3	few	TGTGCCAGCAGTGAACAGGGGTCTGGAAACACCATATATTTT	CASSEQGSGNTIYF